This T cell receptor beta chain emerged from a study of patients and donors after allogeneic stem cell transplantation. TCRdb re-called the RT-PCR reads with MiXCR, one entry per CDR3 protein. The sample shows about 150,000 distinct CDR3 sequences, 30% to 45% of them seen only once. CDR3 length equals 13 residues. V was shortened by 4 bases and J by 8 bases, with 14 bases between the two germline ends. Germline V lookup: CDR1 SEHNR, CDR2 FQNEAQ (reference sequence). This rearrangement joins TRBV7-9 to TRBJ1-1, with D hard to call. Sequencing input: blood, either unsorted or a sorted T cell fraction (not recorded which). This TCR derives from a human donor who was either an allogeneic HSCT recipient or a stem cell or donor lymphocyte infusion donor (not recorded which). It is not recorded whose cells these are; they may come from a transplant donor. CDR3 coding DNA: TGTGCCAGCAGCTCCCAACCGGCTTTCGAAGCTTTCTTT. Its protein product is CASSSQPAFEAFF.